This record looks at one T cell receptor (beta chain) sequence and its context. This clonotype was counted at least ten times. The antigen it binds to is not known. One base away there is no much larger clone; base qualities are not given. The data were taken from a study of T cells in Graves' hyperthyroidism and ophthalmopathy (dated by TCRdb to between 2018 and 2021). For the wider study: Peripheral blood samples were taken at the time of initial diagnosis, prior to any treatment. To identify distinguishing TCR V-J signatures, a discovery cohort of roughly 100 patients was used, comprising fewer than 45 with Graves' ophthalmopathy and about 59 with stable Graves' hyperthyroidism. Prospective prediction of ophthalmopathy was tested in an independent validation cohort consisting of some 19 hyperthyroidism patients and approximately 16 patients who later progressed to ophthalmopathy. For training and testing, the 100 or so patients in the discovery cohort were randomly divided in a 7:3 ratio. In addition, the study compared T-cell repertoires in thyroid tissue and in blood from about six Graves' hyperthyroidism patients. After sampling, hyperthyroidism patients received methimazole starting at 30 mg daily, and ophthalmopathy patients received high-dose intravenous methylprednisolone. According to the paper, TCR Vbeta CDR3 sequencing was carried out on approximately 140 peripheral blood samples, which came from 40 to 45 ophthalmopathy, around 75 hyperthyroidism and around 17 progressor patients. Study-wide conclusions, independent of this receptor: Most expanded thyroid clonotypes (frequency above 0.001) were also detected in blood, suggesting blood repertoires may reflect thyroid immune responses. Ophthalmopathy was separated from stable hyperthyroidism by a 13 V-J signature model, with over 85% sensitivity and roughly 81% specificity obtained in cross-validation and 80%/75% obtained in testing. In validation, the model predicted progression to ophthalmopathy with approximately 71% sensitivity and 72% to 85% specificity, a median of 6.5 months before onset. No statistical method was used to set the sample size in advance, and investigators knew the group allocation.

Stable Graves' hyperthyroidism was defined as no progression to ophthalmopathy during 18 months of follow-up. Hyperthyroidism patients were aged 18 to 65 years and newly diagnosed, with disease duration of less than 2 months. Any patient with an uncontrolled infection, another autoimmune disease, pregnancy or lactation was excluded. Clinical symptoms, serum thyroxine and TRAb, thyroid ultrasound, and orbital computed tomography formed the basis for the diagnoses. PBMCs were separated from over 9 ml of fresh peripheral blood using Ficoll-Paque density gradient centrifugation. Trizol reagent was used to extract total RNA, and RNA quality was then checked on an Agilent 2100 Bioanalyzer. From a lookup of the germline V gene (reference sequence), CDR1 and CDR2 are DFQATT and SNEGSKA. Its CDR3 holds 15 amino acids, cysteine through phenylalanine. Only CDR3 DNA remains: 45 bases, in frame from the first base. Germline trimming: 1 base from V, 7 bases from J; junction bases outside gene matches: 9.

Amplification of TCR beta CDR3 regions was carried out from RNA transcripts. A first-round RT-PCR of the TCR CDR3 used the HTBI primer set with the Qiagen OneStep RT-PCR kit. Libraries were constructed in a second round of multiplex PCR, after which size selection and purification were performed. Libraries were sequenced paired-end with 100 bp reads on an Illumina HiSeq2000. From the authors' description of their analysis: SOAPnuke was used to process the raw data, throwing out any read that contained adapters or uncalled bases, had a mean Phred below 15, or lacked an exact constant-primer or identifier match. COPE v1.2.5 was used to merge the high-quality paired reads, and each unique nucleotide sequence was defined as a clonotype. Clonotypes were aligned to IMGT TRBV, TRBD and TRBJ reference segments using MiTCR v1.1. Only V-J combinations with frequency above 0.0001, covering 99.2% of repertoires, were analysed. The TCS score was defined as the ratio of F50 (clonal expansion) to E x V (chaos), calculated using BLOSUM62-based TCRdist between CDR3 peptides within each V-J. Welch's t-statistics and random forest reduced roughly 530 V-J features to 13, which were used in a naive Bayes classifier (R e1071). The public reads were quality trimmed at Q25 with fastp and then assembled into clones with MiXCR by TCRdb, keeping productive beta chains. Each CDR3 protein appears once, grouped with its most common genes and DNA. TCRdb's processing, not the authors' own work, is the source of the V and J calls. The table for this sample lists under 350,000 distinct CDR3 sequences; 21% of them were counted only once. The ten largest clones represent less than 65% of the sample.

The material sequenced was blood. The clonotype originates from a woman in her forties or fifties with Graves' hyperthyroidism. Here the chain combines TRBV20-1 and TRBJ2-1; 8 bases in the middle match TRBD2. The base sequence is TGCAGTGCTAGAGTTAGCGGGACTTCTCGAAATGAGCAGTTCTTC. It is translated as CSARVSGTSRNEQFF.